This record concerns one T cell receptor (beta chain) sequence. These data belong to a study of Graves' ophthalmopathy and Graves' hyperthyroidism. V lost 5 bases to trimming and J lost 1 base; unmatched junction nucleotides: 7. The CDR3 has 16 amino acids. Germline V gives CDR1 SEHNR, CDR2 FQNEAQ (reference sequence). RNA transcripts yielded amplified TCR beta CDR3 regions. An initial RT-PCR round employing HTBI primers preceded a second-round multiplex PCR. TCRdb recomputed calls from the multiplex PCR reads with MiXCR, one row per CDR3 protein. Altogether about 740,000 distinct CDR3 sequences are present, 35% to 50% being singletons, with the ten largest covering about 40%.

The genes are TRBV7-9 and TRBJ2-2; TRBD2 matches at 7 bases. The clonotype comes from an adult man with Graves' ophthalmopathy. The specimen was peripheral blood. Here the CDR3 DNA reads TGTGCCAGCAGCGTCTCCTCTAGCGGGAACACCGGGGAGCTGTTTTTT. Residues: CASSVSSSGNTGELFF.